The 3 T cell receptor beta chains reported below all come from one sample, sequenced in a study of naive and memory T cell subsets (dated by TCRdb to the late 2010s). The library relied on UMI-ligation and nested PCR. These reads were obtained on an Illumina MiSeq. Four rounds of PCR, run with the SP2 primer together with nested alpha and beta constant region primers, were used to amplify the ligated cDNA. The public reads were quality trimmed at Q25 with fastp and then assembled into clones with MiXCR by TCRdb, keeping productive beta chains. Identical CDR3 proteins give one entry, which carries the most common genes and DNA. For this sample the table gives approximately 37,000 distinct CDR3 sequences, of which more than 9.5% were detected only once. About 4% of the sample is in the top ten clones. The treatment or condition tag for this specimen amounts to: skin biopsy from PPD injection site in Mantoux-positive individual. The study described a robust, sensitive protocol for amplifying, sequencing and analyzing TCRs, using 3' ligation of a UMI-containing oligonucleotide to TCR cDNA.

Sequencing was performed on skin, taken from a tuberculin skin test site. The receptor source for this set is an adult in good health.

The CDR3 DNA reads as TGTGCCAGCAGCCCAATCTCAGGGGGCATCGACTATGGCTACACCTTC. Residues: CASSPISGGIDYGYTF. The chain combines TRBV14 with TRBJ1-2; 8 nucleotides line up with TRBD1. The CDR3 runs 16 residues. Germline CDR1 SGHDN, CDR2 FVKESK. V trimming: 4 bases; J trimming: 3 bases; junction bases outside the gene matches: 10. Based on the CDR3 plus reference TRBV14 and TRBJ1-2, the full variable domain is EAGVTQFPSHSVIEKGQTVTLRCDPISGHDNLYWYRRVMGKEIKFLLHFVKESKQDESGMPNNRFLAERTGGTYSTLKVQPAELEDSGVYFCASSPISGGIDYGYTFGSGTRLTVV.

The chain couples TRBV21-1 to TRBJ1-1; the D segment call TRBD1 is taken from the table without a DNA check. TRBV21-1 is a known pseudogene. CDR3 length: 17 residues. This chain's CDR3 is CASSKGGQGVTNTEAFF. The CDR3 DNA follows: TGTGCCAGCAGCAAAGGGGGACAGGGGGTAACGAACACTGAAGCTTTCTTT.

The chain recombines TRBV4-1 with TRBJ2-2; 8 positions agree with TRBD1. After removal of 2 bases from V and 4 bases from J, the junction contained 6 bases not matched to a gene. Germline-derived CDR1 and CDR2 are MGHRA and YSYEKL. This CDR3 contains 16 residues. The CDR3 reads CASSQKAGGVTGELFF. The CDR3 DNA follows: TGCGCCAGCAGCCAAAAAGCAGGGGGCGTCACCGGGGAGCTGTTTTTT.